The T cell receptor beta chain described here comes from a study of T cell responses to AZD1222 COVID-19 vaccine. Study conclusions and caveats: White British ancestry dominated among donors, who included more females, and clonal diversity was possibly underestimated. The span of vaccine-associated CD4 TCRs extended across spike, with dominance at 160-218 and 743-854. After two AZD1222 doses, spike-specific TCR breadth and depth rose versus day 0.

A remark on this clone: The antigen remains undetermined.

Assay used: immunoSEQ multiplex PCR; TCRdb lists only in-frame clones, some missing. The table shows roughly 190,000 clones, with 92% occurring only once. V was cut by 3 bases and J by 5 bases, with 16 bases left in between. The CDR3 runs to 16 residues. From germline, CDR1 is SGHTA and CDR2 FQGTGA. This TCR derives from an adult in good health. The gene calls are TRBV7-3 and TRBJ2-2, with D maybe TRBD1 (7 bases). Sequenced material: peripheral blood, taken on day 0 of AZD1222 vaccination. Here the CDR3 reads CASSFQGGPRTGELFF. The CDR3 DNA sequence: TGTGCCAGCAGCTTCCAGGGGGGTCCGAGGACCGGGGAGCTGTTTTTT.